This entry features one T cell receptor (beta chain) sequence. The target antigen is unknown. This entry comes from a study of T cell repertoires in cytomegalovirus infection. Overall study context: Indicated by public TCR beta signatures were CMV infection and matching HLA type.

The CDR3 is 13 amino acids. V dropped 5 bases and J dropped 4 bases, with 11 bases sitting between them. CDR1 and CDR2 from the germline V gene are MNHNS and SASEGT. MiXCR, run by TCRdb on the reads, gives a single entry per CDR3 protein. The table shows around 330,000 distinct CDR3 sequences, with 15% to 20% occurring only once. Overall study findings and caveats: Summed frequency of shared TCR beta families picked out CMV carriers who also had the relevant HLA.

This TCR was recovered from a human donor in good health (CMV status not recorded). Some clones in this sample may be carry-over from other donors' samples. What was sequenced was PBMCs. The chain has TRBV6-1 and TRBJ1-2; the D gene is possibly TRBD1 (5 bases). The CDR3 loop reads CASSLTAVYGYTF. The CDR3, as DNA: TGTGCCAGCAGTTTGACAGCGGTCTATGGCTACACCTTC.